This T cell receptor beta chain stems from a study of blood T cell repertoires in COVID-19. Study overall: Acute-phase and convalescent COVID-19 samples originated in the United States, Italy and Spain. Nucleic acid was either cDNA or gDNA, and it came from T cells, B-cell-depleted T cells, or PBMCs.

As originally analysed: Reference gene primer amplification gave estimated nucleated cell counts. Only in-frame clones appear in the TCRdb table, and some are missing; sequencing was by immunoSEQ multiplex PCR. V and J calls plus clone size are reproduced from that table; the DNA served to infer D and trimming. The sample includes under 300,000 clones, 65% to 80% of them seen just once. The source material was peripheral blood. The sequence derives from a woman aged 40 to 50 with active or convalescent COVID-19.

The CDR3, as DNA: TGTGCCAGCAGCCGTGGGACAGGCCAGTACAATGAGCAGTTCTTC. This sequence encodes CASSRGTGQYNEQFF. V is TRBV7-3 and J is TRBJ2-1; 8 nucleotides line up with TRBD1. The CDR3 extends over 15 amino acids. Germline CDR1 reads SGHTA; CDR2 reads FQGTGA. V lost 5 bases and J lost 4; bases outside the gene matches: 7.